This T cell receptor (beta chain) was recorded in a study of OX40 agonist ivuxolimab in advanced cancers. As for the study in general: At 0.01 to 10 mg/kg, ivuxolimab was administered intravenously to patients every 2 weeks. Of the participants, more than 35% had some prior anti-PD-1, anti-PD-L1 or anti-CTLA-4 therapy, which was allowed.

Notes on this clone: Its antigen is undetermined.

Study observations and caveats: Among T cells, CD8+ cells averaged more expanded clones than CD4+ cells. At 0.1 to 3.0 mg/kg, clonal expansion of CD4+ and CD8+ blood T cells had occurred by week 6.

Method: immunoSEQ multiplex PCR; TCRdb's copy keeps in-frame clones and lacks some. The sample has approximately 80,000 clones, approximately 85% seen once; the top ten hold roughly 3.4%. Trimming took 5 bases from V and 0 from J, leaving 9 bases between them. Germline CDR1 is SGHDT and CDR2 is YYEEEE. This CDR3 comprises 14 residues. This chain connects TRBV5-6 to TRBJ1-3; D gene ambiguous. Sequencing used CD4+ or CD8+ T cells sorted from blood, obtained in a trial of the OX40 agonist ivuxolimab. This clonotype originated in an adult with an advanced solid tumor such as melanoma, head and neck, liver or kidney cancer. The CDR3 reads CASRWFSSGNTIYF. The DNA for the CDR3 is TGTGCCAGCAGGTGGTTTAGCTCTGGAAACACCATATATTTT. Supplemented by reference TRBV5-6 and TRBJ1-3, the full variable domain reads DAGVTQSPTHLIKTRGQQVTLRCSPKSGHDTVSWYQQALGQGPQFIFQYYEEEERQRGNFPDRFSGHQFPNYSSELNVNALLLGDSALYLCASRWFSSGNTIYFGEGSWLTVV.